These T cell receptor beta chains were read from a single sample in a study of shared clonotypes between healthy human individuals. This table comes from immunoSEQ multiplex PCR, and its TCRdb copy is limited to in-frame clones, with some not included. In the table there are around 2.1 million clones, around 95% of which are singletons. The sequenced sample consisted of naive CD4+ T cells sorted from blood. These receptors came from a man aged 18 to 30 in good health. Both conserved end residues are part of each CDR3. Each record gives: V gene, J gene, clone size, D gene, CDR3 protein, CDR3 DNA. D genes are given only for firm matches. Clone size is shown for a subset of rows, as once, few, many or a class of expanded clone.

V: TRBV30
J: TRBJ2-2
size: .
D: .
CDR3: CAWKGISGSTGELFF
DNA: TGTGCCTGGAAGGGGATCAGCGGGTCCACCGGGGAGCTGTTTTTT

V: TRBV10-1
J: TRBJ2-7
size: .
D: .
CDR3: CASSPGLTGSLHEQYF
DNA: TGCGCCAGCAGCCCAGGATTAACAGGGTCGCTGCACGAGCAGTACTTC

V: TRBV6-5
J: TRBJ1-5
size: .
D: .
CDR3: CASSLDSSSNQPQHF
DNA: TGTGCCAGCAGTTTGGACAGCTCCAGCAATCAGCCCCAGCATTTT

V: TRBV7-9
J: TRBJ1-2
size: .
D: .
CDR3: CASSWGADYGYTF
DNA: TGTGCCAGCAGCTGGGGGGCAGACTATGGCTACACCTTC

V: TRBV7-2
J: TRBJ2-1
size: .
D: TRBD2
CDR3: CASSQSAGAYNEQFF
DNA: TGTGCCAGCAGCCAAAGCGCGGGAGCCTACAATGAGCAGTTCTTC

V: TRBV18
J: TRBJ2-7
size: .
D: .
CDR3: CASSPTRQSYEQYF
DNA: TGTGCCAGCTCACCCACTCGACAGTCCTACGAGCAGTACTTC

V: TRBV28
J: TRBJ2-2
size: .
D: .
CDR3: CASSLYTDTGELFF
DNA: TGTGCCAGCAGTTTGTACACGGACACCGGGGAGCTGTTTTTT

V: TRBV5-5
J: TRBJ1-2
size: .
D: .
CDR3: CASSWGDPANYGYTF
DNA: TGTGCCAGCAGCTGGGGGGACCCCGCTAACTATGGCTACACCTTC

V: TRBV10-3
J: TRBJ2-1
size: .
D: TRBD2
CDR3: CAISEALAGGGPLF
DNA: TGTGCCATCAGTGAAGCACTAGCGGGGGGCGGGCCCCTCTTC

V: TRBV7-2
J: TRBJ2-3
size: .
D: TRBD1
CDR3: CASSTGTGGVDTQYF
DNA: TGTGCCAGCAGTACCGGGACAGGGGGCGTAGATACGCAGTATTTT

V: TRBV4-3
J: TRBJ2-1
size: .
D: TRBD1
CDR3: CASSRAGQGTSEQFF
DNA: TGCGCCAGCAGCCGGGCGGGACAGGGGACTTCTGAGCAGTTCTTC

V: TRBV6-5
J: TRBJ1-3
size: .
D: .
CDR3: CASSSHPGNTIYF
DNA: TGTGCCAGCAGCTCCCATCCTGGAAACACCATATATTTT

V: TRBV4-3
J: TRBJ1-5
size: .
D: TRBD1
CDR3: CASSQDLGQEVGQPQHF
DNA: TGCGCCAGCAGCCAAGATCTCGGACAGGAGGTAGGTCAGCCCCAGCATTTT

V: TRBV7-3
J: TRBJ2-1
size: once
D: TRBD2
CDR3: CASTLTGGSYNEQFF
DNA: TGTGCCAGCACCCTTACGGGGGGCTCCTACAATGAGCAGTTCTTC

V: TRBV28
J: TRBJ1-1
size: .
D: .
CDR3: CASSSRDRTEAFF
DNA: TGTGCCAGCAGTTCCAGGGACCGCACTGAAGCTTTCTTT

V: TRBV5-1
J: TRBJ2-7
size: .
D: TRBD1
CDR3: CASSARTGHEQYF
DNA: TGCGCCAGCTCAGCCCGGACAGGGCACGAGCAGTACTTC

V: TRBV27
J: TRBJ2-3
size: .
D: TRBD2
CDR3: CASSSKGLAGFTDTQYF
DNA: TGTGCCAGCAGTTCTAAAGGACTAGCGGGGTTCACAGATACGCAGTATTTT

V: TRBV5-1
J: TRBJ1-5
size: .
D: .
CDR3: CASSFTGGENQPQHF
DNA: TGCGCCAGCAGCTTCACGGGAGGGGAAAATCAGCCCCAGCATTTT

V: TRBV5-1
J: TRBJ2-7
size: .
D: TRBD2
CDR3: CASSLGGLAGTYEQYF
DNA: TGCGCCAGCAGCTTGGGGGGACTAGCGGGAACCTACGAGCAGTACTTC

V: TRBV14
J: TRBJ2-3
size: once
D: TRBD1
CDR3: CASSPWGQGTDTQYF
DNA: TGTGCCAGCAGTCCTTGGGGACAGGGAACAGATACGCAGTATTTT

V: TRBV6-1
J: TRBJ1-5
size: .
D: .
CDR3: CASSTQGIPQAQHF
DNA: TGTGCCAGCAGTACCCAGGGGATCCCACAAGCCCAGCATTTT

V: TRBV2
J: TRBJ2-1
size: .
D: TRBD2
CDR3: CASTGTSVSNEQFF
DNA: TGTGCCAGCACCGGGACTAGCGTCTCGAATGAGCAGTTCTTC

V: TRBV5-6
J: TRBJ2-7
size: .
D: .
CDR3: CASSLIHSYEQYF
DNA: TGTGCCAGCAGCTTAATTCACTCCTACGAGCAGTACTTC

V: TRBV9
J: TRBJ1-1
size: .
D: TRBD1
CDR3: CASSEGTGGMNAEAFF
DNA: TGTGCCAGCAGCGAAGGGACAGGGGGGATGAACGCTGAAGCTTTCTTT

V: TRBV5-5
J: TRBJ2-5
size: .
D: .
CDR3: CASSLALDRETQYF
DNA: TGTGCCAGCAGCTTGGCGCTAGACCGGGAGACCCAGTACTTC

V: TRBV5-1
J: TRBJ2-1
size: .
D: .
CDR3: CASSTLARGSSYNEQFF
DNA: TGCGCCAGCAGCACCCTAGCACGGGGTAGCTCCTACAATGAGCAGTTCTTC

V: TRBV6-4
J: TRBJ2-3
size: .
D: .
CDR3: CASSVGHSGTDTQYF
DNA: TGTGCCAGCAGCGTTGGACACAGCGGCACAGATACGCAGTATTTT

V: TRBV14
J: TRBJ1-2
size: .
D: .
CDR3: CASSLGENYGYTF
DNA: TGTGCCAGCAGCCTCGGGGAGAACTATGGCTACACCTTC

V: TRBV19
J: TRBJ1-5
size: .
D: .
CDR3: CASSINAGARINQPQHF
DNA: TGTGCCAGTAGTATCAATGCGGGCGCGAGGATCAATCAGCCCCAGCATTTT

V: TRBV2
J: TRBJ1-4
size: .
D: TRBD1
CDR3: CASSQRGQGSEKLFF
DNA: TGTGCCAGCAGCCAGAGGGGACAGGGAAGCGAAAAACTGTTTTTT

V: TRBV6-6
J: TRBJ1-1
size: .
D: .
CDR3: CASSLQSGSGNTEAFF
DNA: TGTGCCAGCAGTCTACAGTCGGGGTCGGGGAACACTGAAGCTTTCTTT

V: TRBV6-5
J: TRBJ1-2
size: .
D: .
CDR3: CAAQRFSNYGYTF
DNA: TGTGCCGCCCAGAGATTTTCTAACTATGGCTACACCTTC

V: TRBV6-5
J: TRBJ1-6
size: .
D: .
CDR3: CASSYYRNSPLHF
DNA: TGTGCCAGCAGTTACTATCGGAATTCACCCCTCCACTTT

V: TRBV6-1
J: TRBJ1-2
size: .
D: TRBD1
CDR3: CASSVTGGGYTF
DNA: TGTGCCAGCAGCGTCACAGGGGGCGGCTACACCTTC

V: TRBV10-3
J: TRBJ2-3
size: once
D: .
CDR3: CAISQVVLAQGTDTQYF
DNA: TGTGCCATCAGTCAAGTTGTTCTAGCTCAGGGCACAGATACGCAGTATTTT

V: TRBV19
J: TRBJ2-1
size: .
D: TRBD2
CDR3: CASSIVTSGTYNEQFF
DNA: TGTGCCAGTAGTATAGTGACTAGCGGGACCTACAATGAGCAGTTCTTC

V: TRBV1
J: TRBJ1-2
size: .
D: .
CDR3: CTSSRPPHGGSGYGYTF
DNA: TGCACCAGCAGTCGACCCCCACACGGCGGCTCGGGCTATGGCTACACCTTC

V: TRBV5-1
J: TRBJ1-2
size: .
D: .
CDR3: CASSPGEYYGYTF
DNA: TGCGCCAGCAGTCCCGGGGAGTACTATGGCTACACCTTC

V: TRBV30
J: TRBJ2-3
size: .
D: .
CDR3: CACRDLTDTQYF
DNA: TGTGCCTGCCGGGACTTGACAGATACGCAGTATTTT

V: TRBV11-2
J: TRBJ2-5
size: once
D: .
CDR3: CASSLKADKGRFVETQYF
DNA: TGTGCCAGCAGCTTGAAAGCCGACAAGGGGAGGTTCGTCGAGACCCAGTACTTC

V: TRBV7-8
J: TRBJ1-1
size: .
D: .
CDR3: CASSLPFGGEAFF
DNA: TGTGCCAGCAGCTTACCTTTCGGGGGTGAAGCTTTCTTT

V: TRBV5-1
J: TRBJ2-1
size: .
D: TRBD2
CDR3: CASSWGTSGTWESEQFF
DNA: TGCGCCAGCAGCTGGGGGACTAGCGGGACGTGGGAATCTGAGCAGTTCTTC

V: TRBV30
J: TRBJ2-7
size: .
D: TRBD1
CDR3: CAGRDSGDEQYF
DNA: TGTGCCGGACGGGACAGTGGCGACGAGCAGTACTTC

V: TRBV28
J: TRBJ2-2
size: .
D: .
CDR3: CASSLLKAGELFF
DNA: TGTGCCAGCAGTTTACTGAAGGCCGGGGAGCTGTTTTTT

V: TRBV5-1
J: TRBJ2-2
size: .
D: .
CDR3: CASTQDAGELFF
DNA: TGCGCCAGCACTCAGGACGCCGGGGAGCTGTTTTTT

V: TRBV6-6
J: TRBJ1-3
size: .
D: .
CDR3: CASSYPLGSGNTIYF
DNA: TGTGCCAGCAGTTACCCTCTGGGTTCTGGAAACACCATATATTTT

V: TRBV18
J: TRBJ1-4
size: .
D: .
CDR3: CASSPGPGEKLFF
DNA: TGTGCCAGCTCACCGGGACCGGGAGAGAAACTGTTTTTT